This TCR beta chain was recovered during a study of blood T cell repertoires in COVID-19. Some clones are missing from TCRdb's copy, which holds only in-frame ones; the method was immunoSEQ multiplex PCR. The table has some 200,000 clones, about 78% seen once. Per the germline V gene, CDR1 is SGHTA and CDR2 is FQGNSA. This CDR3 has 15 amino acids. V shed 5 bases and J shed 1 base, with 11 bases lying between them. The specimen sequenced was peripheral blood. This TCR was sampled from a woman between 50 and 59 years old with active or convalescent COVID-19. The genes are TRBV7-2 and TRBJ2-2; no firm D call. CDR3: CASSLRVGNTGELFF. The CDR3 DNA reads TGTGCCAGCAGCCTCCGGGTCGGGAACACCGGGGAGCTGTTTTTT. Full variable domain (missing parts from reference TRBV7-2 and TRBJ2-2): GAGVSQSPSNKVTEKGKDVELRCDPISGHTALYWYRQSLGQGLEFLIYFQGNSAPDKSGLPSDRFSAERTGGSVSTLTIQRTQQEDSAVYLCASSLRVGNTGELFFGEGSRLTVL.